These T cell receptor beta chains were read from a single sample in a study of sequential checkpoint blockade in melanoma. The method was immunoSEQ multiplex PCR; TCRdb's version includes in-frame clones alone and lacks a portion of them. The repertoire includes approximately 15,000 clones, around 77% of them detected once, and approximately 30% sits in the top ten. Material: CD8+ T cells sorted from blood (inferred from file names), obtained from a patient given nivolumab and ipilimumab in sequence. The receptors here all came from a human donor with melanoma. The CDR3 runs from the conserved cysteine through the conserved F or W. D genes are given only for firm matches. The listing skips clone size in some rows; elsewhere it reads once, few, many or a size class.

>TRBD1|TRBV7-6|TRBJ2-7|14|-
TGTGCCAGCAGCTTGGGACAGGGGACCTACGAGCAGTACTTC
CASSLGQGTYEQYF
>-|TRBV9|TRBJ1-1|14|medium-sized
TGTGCCAGCAGCGTATCCGGCAGGGCTGGTGAAGCTTTCTTT
CASSVSGRAGEAFF
>TRBD2|TRBV27|TRBJ2-2|14|-
TGTGCCAGCAGTGCCGGGACTACTACCGGGGAGCTGTTTTTT
CASSAGTTTGELFF
>TRBD2|TRBV11-3|TRBJ2-7|14|-
TGTGCCAGCAGCTTAGCGGGAGGTGGCCACGAGCAGTACTTC
CASSLAGGGHEQYF
>TRBD2|TRBV7-6|TRBJ2-1|17|-
TGTGCCAGCAGCTCGGGACTAGCGGGGGGGCTTTACAATGAGCAGTTCTTC
CASSSGLAGGLYNEQFF
>TRBD2|TRBV19|TRBJ2-7|14|-
TGTGCCAGTAGTATGAGCGGGAGTTTGGACGAGCAGTACTTC
CASSMSGSLDEQYF
>TRBD2|TRBV2|TRBJ2-7|16|-
TGTGCCAGCAGTGAAGCGGGGACTAGCGGGGACCCCGAGCAGTACTTC
CASSEAGTSGDPEQYF
>TRBD1|TRBV7-9|TRBJ1-3|17|few
TGTGCCAGCAGCCCCTATACAGGGGGCATTACTGGAAACACCATATATTTT
CASSPYTGGITGNTIYF
>TRBD1|TRBV5-4|TRBJ2-7|15|-
TGTGCCAGCAGCATGGGACAGGTTAACTCCTACGAGCAGTACTTC
CASSMGQVNSYEQYF
>TRBD1|TRBV6-5|TRBJ1-5|14|-
TGTGCCAGCAGTCCCCGGGCAGGGGGACAGCCCCAGCATTTT
CASSPRAGGQPQHF
>-|TRBV10-1|TRBJ2-7|14|-
TGCGCCAGCAGTGAGACAGGAAACACCTACGAGCAGTACTTC
CASSETGNTYEQYF
>-|TRBV7-9|TRBJ2-3|14|-
TGTGCCAGCAGCTTTCAAGGGGCCGCCTATACGCAGTATTTT
CASSFQGAAYTQYF
>-|TRBV5-1|TRBJ2-7|14|-
TGCGCCAGCAGCTTGGGCTTGGAGTGGAACGAGCAGTACTTC
CASSLGLEWNEQYF
>-|TRBV5-4|TRBJ2-7|16|medium-sized
TGTGCCAGCAGGGACAGGGGGCGAACTAGCGGGGACGAGCAGTACTTC
CASRDRGRTSGDEQYF
>-|TRBV6-1|TRBJ2-7|13|-
TGTGCCAGCAGTGAAGGTGGCAGCTACGAGCAGTACTTC
CASSEGGSYEQYF
>TRBD2|TRBV4-3|TRBJ2-1|16|-
TGCGCCAGCAGCCAAGTTACGGGGGGCTCCTACAATGAGCAGTTCTTC
CASSQVTGGSYNEQFF
>TRBD2|TRBV6-1|TRBJ2-1|14|-
TGTGCCAGCGCCGGCGGGGGGCGCAGTTATGAGCAGTTCTTC
CASAGGGRSYEQFF
>-|TRBV13|TRBJ2-1|12|-
TGTGCCAGCAGCAAAGGGGACAATGAGCAGTTCTTC
CASSKGDNEQFF
>TRBD1|TRBV7-9|TRBJ1-1|17|-
TGTGCCAGCAGCTCCGGGACAGGTCCCGACTTGAACACTGAAGCTTTCTTT
CASSSGTGPDLNTEAFF
>TRBD2|TRBV5-4|TRBJ2-1|13|-
TGTGCCAGCAGCTTAAGGGGAGGGAATGAGCAGTTCTTC
CASSLRGGNEQFF
>TRBD2|TRBV27|TRBJ2-1|12|-
TGTGCCACTAGCGGTTCTTTCAATGAGCAGTTCTTC
CATSGSFNEQFF
>TRBD1|TRBV2|TRBJ2-7|14|-
TGTGCCAGCAACGGCCAGGACAGGGGGCTCGAGCAGTACTTC
CASNGQDRGLEQYF
>TRBD2|TRBV10-3|TRBJ2-5|13|-
TGTGCCACGAGGACTAGCCCCCAAGAGACCCAGTACTTC
CATRTSPQETQYF
>TRBD2|TRBV11-2|TRBJ2-3|17|-
TGTGCCAGCAGCTTAACCGTAGCGGGGGGTGGCACAGATACGCAGTATTTT
CASSLTVAGGGTDTQYF
>-|TRBV2|TRBJ2-5|13|-
TGTGCCAGCTCTAGTATGGGTGTGGAGACCCAGTACTTC
CASSSMGVETQYF
>-|TRBV14|TRBJ2-3|16|-
TGTGCCAGCAGCCAATTAGTAGGGGCTGGGACAGATACGCAGTATTTT
CASSQLVGAGTDTQYF
>-|TRBV6-4|TRBJ1-2|12|few
TGTGCCAGCAGTGAGAACGGCTATGGCTACACCTTC
CASSENGYGYTF
>-|TRBV10-3|TRBJ2-1|14|-
TGTGCCATCAGCGTCTCGTCCCAGGGGAATGAGCAGTTCTTC
CAISVSSQGNEQFF
>-|TRBV5-1|TRBJ2-7|15|-
TGCGCCAGCAGCTTGGGATCAGGGTCTTACTACGAGCAGTACTTC
CASSLGSGSYYEQYF
>-|TRBV6-6|TRBJ2-1|12|-
TGTGCCACCTGGGGGGGGCCAAATGAGCAGTTCTTC
CATWGGPNEQFF
>-|TRBV4-1|TRBJ1-4|14|once
TGCGCCAGCAGCCAAGGAGTTGCTAATGAAAAACTGTTTTTT
CASSQGVANEKLFF
>TRBD1|TRBV4-1|TRBJ1-5|17|-
TGCGCCAGCAGCCAAGATAAGGTCGACAGGGATGGTCAGCCCCAGCATTTT
CASSQDKVDRDGQPQHF
>TRBD1|TRBV7-6|TRBJ2-7|14|-
TGTGCCAGCAGCCCAGGGACAGGGCCTTCGGAGCAGTACTTC
CASSPGTGPSEQYF
>TRBD2|TRBV7-6|TRBJ2-7|14|-
TGTGCCAGCAGCTTACCCGGACTAGCCTACGAGCAGTACTTC
CASSLPGLAYEQYF
>TRBD2|TRBV4-2|TRBJ2-7|15|-
TGTGCCAGCAGCCAAGAGTCGGGGGGGGCCTACGAGCAGTACTTC
CASSQESGGAYEQYF
>TRBD1|TRBV5-4|TRBJ2-1|14|-
TGTGCCAGCAGCTTACAGGGGTCTACAAATGAGCAGTTCTTC
CASSLQGSTNEQFF
>TRBD1|TRBV29-1|TRBJ2-3|13|-
TGCAGCGTTGGACCAGGGGGTACAGATACGCAGTATTTT
CSVGPGGTDTQYF
>TRBD1|TRBV5-6|TRBJ2-7|12|-
TGTGCCAGCAGCTTAGGGGGCCCCGAGCAGTACTTC
CASSLGGPEQYF
>TRBD1|TRBV28|TRBJ2-1|15|once
TGTGCCAGCAGTTTACCGGGACAGGGAACACGGGAGCAGTTCTTC
CASSLPGQGTREQFF
>TRBD1|TRBV7-2|TRBJ1-2|15|-
TGTGCCAGCAGCACGGGACAGGGGGCCGCCTATGGCTACACCTTC
CASSTGQGAAYGYTF
>TRBD1|TRBV10-3|TRBJ1-3|15|-
TGTGCCATCAGGGAAACAGGGGACTCTGGAAACACCATATATTTT
CAIRETGDSGNTIYF
>TRBD1|TRBV4-1|TRBJ2-3|16|-
TGCGCCAGCAGCCAGTCAAGGACAGGGGTGACAGATACGCAGTATTTT
CASSQSRTGVTDTQYF
>TRBD1|TRBV18|TRBJ1-2|18|-
TGTGCCAGCTCACCGGACAGGGGAAGTCCCCAAGAGAGGTATGGCTACACCTTC
CASSPDRGSPQERYGYTF
>-|TRBV28|TRBJ2-7|15|-
TGTGCCAGCAGTTTCGATCCGTCACGAGCCTACGAGCAGTACTTC
CASSFDPSRAYEQYF
>-|TRBV7-9|TRBJ1-2|14|-
TGTGCCAGCAGCTCGGAAGCCCGGGGCTATGGCTACACCTTC
CASSSEARGYGYTF
>-|TRBV25-1|TRBJ2-1|11|-
TGTGCCAGCACTGTCGGGATTGAGCAGTTCTTC
CASTVGIEQFF
>-|TRBV29-1|TRBJ2-7|14|-
TGCAGCGTTGAGGTTCCGGGAAGCTCCTACGAGCAGTACTTC
CSVEVPGSSYEQYF
>-|TRBV27|TRBJ1-5|13|few
TGTGCCAGCAGAGGGGCCTCCGGTCAGCCCCAGCATTTT
CASRGASGQPQHF
>TRBD2|TRBV6-1|TRBJ2-7|14|few
TGTGCCAGCTCTATGGGTAGCGGGAGTAAAAAGCAGTACTTC
CASSMGSGSKKQYF
>TRBD1|TRBV5-4|TRBJ1-1|12|-
TGTGCCAGCAGCATTCAGGGGGCTGAAGCTTTCTTT
CASSIQGAEAFF
>-|TRBV27|TRBJ1-5|13|-
TGTGCCAGCAGTTTCAGGGAATTACAGCCCCAGCATTTT
CASSFRELQPQHF
>-|TRBV7-9|TRBJ2-3|15|-
TGTGCCAGCAGCTTTCCCGACTCCAGCACAGATACGCAGTATTTT
CASSFPDSSTDTQYF
>TRBD2|TRBV27|TRBJ2-7|14|-
TGTGCCAGCAGTGCGCTAGCGGGAGGTTACGAGCAGTACTTC
CASSALAGGYEQYF
>-|TRBV4-1|TRBJ2-3|18|-
TGCGCCAGCAGCCAAGAGGAATTCGGCGGCACCCGCACAGATACGCAGTATTTT
CASSQEEFGGTRTDTQYF
>TRBD2|TRBV6-4|TRBJ2-1|14|once
TGTGCCAGCAGCCTCGGGGGGGCCAACAATGAGCAGTTCTTC
CASSLGGANNEQFF